This TCR beta chain was captured in a study of OX40 agonist ivuxolimab in advanced cancers. CDR3 length equals 14 residues. Germline V gene data show CDR1 as SGHNT and CDR2 as YYREEE (reference sequence). Trimming took off 2 bases at V and 0 bases at J, with 8 bases between the two ends. Clones were read by immunoSEQ multiplex PCR, and TCRdb kept only the in-frame ones, dropping some. The table records 85,000 or so clones, 86% of them present only once. Concerning this clone itself: The same CDR3 also results from other DNA sequences found in this sample.

Specimen: CD4+ or CD8+ T cells sorted from blood, collected in a trial of the OX40 agonist ivuxolimab. The receptor was isolated from an adult with an advanced solid tumor such as melanoma, head and neck, liver or kidney cancer. The chain recombines TRBV5-4 with TRBJ2-5; no firm D call. CDR3 sequence reads: CASSLRGNQETQYF. The CDR3 DNA is TGTGCCAGCAGCTTACGTGGGAACCAAGAGACCCAGTACTTC.